Each of the 18 T cell receptor beta chains below was sequenced from the same sample in a study of siplizumab effects on memory and regulatory T cells. Some clones are missing from TCRdb's copy, which holds only in-frame ones; the method was immunoSEQ multiplex PCR. The sample yields 95,000 to 110,000 clones, 93% seen once. Sequencing was done on a sample of Tregs sorted from blood. The receptors originated from a human donor in good health.

CDR3 DNA: TGCGCCAGCAGCCCCGTCCTGACATTTAACAATGAGCAGTTCTTC. It is translated as CASSPVLTFNNEQFF. The chain couples TRBV4-3 to TRBJ2-1; D remains unclear. Germline CDR1 LGHNA, CDR2 YSLEER. CDR3 length: 15 amino acids. V was pared by 4 bases and J by 5 bases, with 15 bases between.

This clone has a handful of counts. The chain is built from TRBV5-1 and TRBJ2-3, with 9 positions matching TRBD1. V lost 0 bases, J lost 6 bases, and 5 bases stayed unmatched. Germline CDR1 is SGHRS and CDR2 is YFSETQ. The CDR3 spans 15 residues. The CDR3 DNA is TGCGCCAGCAGCTTGGGGGACAGGGAATCGGATACGCAGTATTTT. It specifies CASSLGDRESDTQYF.

The chain uses TRBV4-1 and TRBJ2-3, with 9 bases fitting TRBD1. The CDR3 has 17 residues. J lost 5 bases, V lost 0 bases, and 9 bases had no gene match. Germline V CDR1 and CDR2: MGHRA, YSYEKL. The CDR3 reads CASSQDLVGQGRDTQYF. In nucleotides, the CDR3 is TGCGCCAGCAGCCAAGATTTGGTGGGACAGGGTAGAGATACGCAGTATTTT.

Only one count was recorded for this clone. V gene TRBV5-1 combines with J gene TRBJ1-4; 7 bases map to TRBD1. CDR1 and CDR2 (germline): SGHRS, YFSETQ. V shed 3 bases and J 8 bases; nucleotides not matched to a gene: 7. The length of the CDR3 is 14 residues. The CDR3 sequence: CASSSAGGREKLFF. The CDR3, as DNA: TGCGCCAGCAGCTCAGCAGGGGGAAGGGAAAAACTGTTTTTT. Filled out from reference TRBV5-1 and TRBJ1-4, the complete variable domain reads KAGVTQTPRYLIKTRGQQVTLSCSPISGHRSVSWYQQTPGQGLQFLFEYFSETQRNKGNFPGRFSGRQFSNSRSEMNVSTLELGDSALYLCASSSAGGREKLFFGSGTQLSVL.

This chain joins TRBV25-1 and TRBJ2-7; the D is unclear. V was pared by 4 bases and J by 8 bases, with 9 bases between. CDR1 MGHDK and CDR2 SYGVNS come from the germline V gene. This CDR3 spans 11 amino acids. The CDR3 loop is CASSVPPQQYF. CDR3 DNA: TGTGCCAGCAGTGTTCCCCCCCAGCAGTACTTC.

The table lists this clone with a count of one. The chain couples TRBV7-9 to TRBJ1-6; TRBD1 aligns across 7 bases. V gave up 4 bases and J gave up 9 bases; unmatched junction bases: 9. The CDR3 has 15 residues. Germline CDR1 is SEHNR and CDR2 is FQNEAQ (reference sequence). The CDR3 loop is CASSSSGTVVSPLHF. The CDR3 bases are TGTGCCAGCAGCTCCTCCGGGACAGTGGTTTCACCCCTCCACTTT.

This clone was seen a single time. The V gene is TRBV25-1, the J gene TRBJ2-2, with D maybe TRBD1 (6 bases). The V gene's germline CDR1 is MGHDK and CDR2 SYGVNS. Trimming removed 4 bases from V and 7 bases from J, with 13 bases in between. The CDR3 is 14 amino acids. The CDR3 DNA reads TGTGCCAGCAGTGCTGGGGGCGTGGGCGGGGAGCTGTTTTTT. Protein sequence: CASSAGGVGGELFF.

The chain recombines TRBV2 with TRBJ1-2, with D perhaps TRBD1 (5 bases). The germline gives CDR1 SNHLY, CDR2 FYNNEI. The CDR3 totals 12 residues. The ends were cut back, 8 bases at V and 5 bases at J, with 12 bases in the middle. CDR3 loop: CASRRDGYGYTF. The CDR3 DNA follows: TGTGCCAGCCGCCGGGACGGGTATGGCTACACCTTC.

The chain is built from TRBV19 and TRBJ2-5, with TRBD2 matching over 7 bases. Trimming at V came to 1 base and at J to 1 base, leaving 9 bases not matched to a gene. CDR1 and CDR2 (germline): LNHDA, SQIVND (reference sequence). This CDR3 spans 17 amino acids. In DNA, the CDR3 is TGTGCCAGTAGTATAGGCCCGGGACTAATTTTCCAAGAGACCCAGTACTTC. Translation gives CASSIGPGLIFQETQYF.

This chain joins TRBV6-1 and TRBJ2-2; D remains ambiguous. CDR3 size: 13 residues. V was shortened by 4 bases and J by 4 bases, with 7 bases between the two germline ends. Germline assignment: CDR1 MNHNS and CDR2 SASEGT. In nucleotides, the CDR3 is TGTGCCAGCAGTGCCAGAAGCACCGGGGAGCTGTTTTTT. As protein: CASSARSTGELFF.

This chain uses TRBV2 with TRBJ2-3, with 8 nucleotides matching TRBD1. The CDR3 spans 14 residues. In germline, CDR1 is SNHLY, CDR2 FYNNEI. Trimming at V came to 8 bases and at J to 3 bases, leaving 7 bases not matched to a gene. The CDR3 DNA reads as TGTGCCAGCGGACTCAGGGGGCAAACAGATACGCAGTATTTT. Translation: CASGLRGQTDTQYF.

The V and J genes are TRBV7-9 and TRBJ1-1; TRBD1 agrees at 8 bases. CDR3 length: 15 residues. The J segment lost 5 bases and the V segment lost 5 bases, leaving 10 bases of the junction unmatched. Germline CDR1 SEHNR, CDR2 FQNEAQ (reference sequence). CDR3 in amino acids: CASSVPPTGGTEAFF. Written as DNA, the CDR3 is TGTGCCAGCAGCGTGCCCCCTACAGGGGGAACTGAAGCTTTCTTT.

This chain links TRBV15 with TRBJ1-2; D gene unclear. V gave up 4 bases and J gave up 8 bases, with 17 bases separating them. The CDR3 totals 14 residues. Germline V CDR1 and CDR2: LNHNV, YYDKDF (reference sequence). The CDR3 coding sequence is TGTGCCACCAGCATAGACTTTTCGATGGGCGGCTACACCTTC. Its protein product is CATSIDFSMGGYTF. The entire variable domain, with the rest obtained from reference TRBV15 and TRBJ1-2, is as follows: DAMVIQNPRYQVTQFGKPVTLSCSQTLNHNVMYWYQQKSSQAPKLLFHYYDKDFNNEADTPDNFQSRRPNTSFCFLDIRSPGLGDTAMYLCATSIDFSMGGYTFGSGTRLTVV.

V is TRBV18 and J is TRBJ2-7, with 7 nucleotides matching TRBD1. The CDR3 loop spans 15 amino acids. Germline lookup yields CDR1 KGHSH and CDR2 LQKENI. V gave up 2 bases and J gave up 3 bases; unmatched junction bases: 7. DNA of the CDR3: TGTGCCAGCTCACCAAGGGCAGGGGGAATCTACGAGCAGTACTTC. It yields the protein CASSPRAGGIYEQYF.

The chain couples TRBV6-1 to TRBJ2-2, with TRBD2 matching 8 bases. Germline CDR1 and CDR2: MNHNS and SASEGT. The length of the CDR3 is 15 residues. Trimming at V came to 6 bases and at J to 3 bases, leaving 6 bases not matched to a gene. CDR3 loop: CASRRGASYTGELFF. As DNA, the CDR3 is TGTGCCAGCAGGCGGGGGGCGTCGTACACCGGGGAGCTGTTTTTT.

V and J are TRBV9 and TRBJ2-3; D possibly corresponds to TRBD1 (6 bases). CDR3 size: 15 residues. The germline V and J ends were trimmed by 4 bases and 0 bases, with 12 bases remaining between them. Germline CDR1 reads SGDLS; CDR2 reads YYNGEE. CDR3 DNA sequence: TGTGCCAGCAGCTATACAGGGTCAAGCACAGATACGCAGTATTTT. The encoded protein is CASSYTGSSTDTQYF.

This chain connects TRBV19 to TRBJ2-2; 8 bases map to TRBD2. The V gene end was trimmed by 3 bases and the J gene end by 1 base; junction bases not matched to a gene: 4. The CDR3 loop spans 16 amino acids. The germline gives CDR1 LNHDA, CDR2 SQIVND (reference sequence). The CDR3 loop reads CASSMRGVQNTGELFF. CDR3 nucleotide sequence: TGTGCCAGTAGTATGCGGGGGGTTCAGAACACCGGGGAGCTGTTTTTT.

J is TRBJ1-2 and V is TRBV6-6; tentative D call: TRBD1 (5 bases). CDR1 and CDR2 from the germline V gene are MNHNY and SVGAGI (reference sequence). Deletions cut 5 bases from V and 8 bases from J, with 12 bases between. The CDR3 is 12 amino acids. The CDR3 sequence is CASSQGREGYTF. The CDR3 nucleotides read TGTGCCAGCAGTCAAGGCAGGGAGGGCTACACCTTC.